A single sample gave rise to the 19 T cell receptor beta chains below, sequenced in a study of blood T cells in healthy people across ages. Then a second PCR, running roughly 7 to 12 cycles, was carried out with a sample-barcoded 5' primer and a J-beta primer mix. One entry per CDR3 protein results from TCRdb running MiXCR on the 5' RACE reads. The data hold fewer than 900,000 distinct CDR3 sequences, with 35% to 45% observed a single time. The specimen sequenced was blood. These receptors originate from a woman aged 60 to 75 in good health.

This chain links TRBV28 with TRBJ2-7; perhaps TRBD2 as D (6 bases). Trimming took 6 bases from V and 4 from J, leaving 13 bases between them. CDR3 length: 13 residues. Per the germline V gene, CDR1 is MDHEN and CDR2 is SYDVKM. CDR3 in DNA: TGTGCCAGCAGACTAAGCGGGCCTTACGAGCAGTACTTC. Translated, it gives CASRLSGPYEQYF.

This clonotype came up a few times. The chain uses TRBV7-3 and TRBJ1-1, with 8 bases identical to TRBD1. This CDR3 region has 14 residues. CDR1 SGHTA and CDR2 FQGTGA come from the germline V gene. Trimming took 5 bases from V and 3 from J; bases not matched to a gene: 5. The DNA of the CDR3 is TGTGCCAGCAGCAGCCAGGGGGCGGACACTGAAGCTTTCTTT. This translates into CASSSQGADTEAFF.

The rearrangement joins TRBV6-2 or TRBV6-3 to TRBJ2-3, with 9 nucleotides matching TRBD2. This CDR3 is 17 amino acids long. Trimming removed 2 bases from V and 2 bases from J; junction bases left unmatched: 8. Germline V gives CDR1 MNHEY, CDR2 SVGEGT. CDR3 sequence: CASSYLIAGEFTDTQYF. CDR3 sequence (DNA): TGTGCCAGCAGTTACCTAATAGCGGGGGAGTTCACAGATACGCAGTATTTT.

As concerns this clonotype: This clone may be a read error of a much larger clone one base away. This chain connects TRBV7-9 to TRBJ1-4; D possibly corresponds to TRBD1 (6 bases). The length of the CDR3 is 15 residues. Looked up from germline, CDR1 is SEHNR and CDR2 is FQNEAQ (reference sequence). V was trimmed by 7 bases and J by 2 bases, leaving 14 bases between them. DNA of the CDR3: TGTGCCAGCAACCCACAGGGTCTTACTAATGAAAAACTGTTTTTT. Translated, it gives CASNPQGLTNEKLFF.

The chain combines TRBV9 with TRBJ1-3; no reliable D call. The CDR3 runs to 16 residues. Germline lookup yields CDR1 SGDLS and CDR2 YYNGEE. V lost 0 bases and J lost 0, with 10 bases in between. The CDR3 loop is CASSVAASDSGNTIYF. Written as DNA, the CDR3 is TGTGCCAGCAGCGTAGCGGCCAGCGACTCTGGAAACACCATATATTTT. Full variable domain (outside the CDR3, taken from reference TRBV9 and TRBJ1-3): DSGVTQTPKHLITATGQRVTLRCSPRSGDLSVYWYQQSLDQGLQFLIQYYNGEERAKGNILERFSAQQFPDLHSELNLSSLELGDSALYFCASSVAASDSGNTIYFGEGSWLTVV.

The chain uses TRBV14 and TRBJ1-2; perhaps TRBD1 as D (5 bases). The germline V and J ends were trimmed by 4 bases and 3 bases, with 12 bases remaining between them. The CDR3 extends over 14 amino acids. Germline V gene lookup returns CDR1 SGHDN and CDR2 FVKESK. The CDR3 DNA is TGTGCCAGCAGCCGCGGCAGGGAGGACTATGGCTACACCTTC. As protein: CASSRGREDYGYTF.

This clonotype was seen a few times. The CDR3 spells CASTAAGEQYF. The CDR3 region has the DNA TGTGCCAGCACCGCGGCGGGGGAGCAGTACTTC. The genes are TRBV12-3 or TRBV12-4 and TRBJ2-7, with a possible D match to TRBD2 (6 bases). The CDR3 has 11 residues. V lost 7 bases to trimming and J lost 7 bases, with 11 bases between them.

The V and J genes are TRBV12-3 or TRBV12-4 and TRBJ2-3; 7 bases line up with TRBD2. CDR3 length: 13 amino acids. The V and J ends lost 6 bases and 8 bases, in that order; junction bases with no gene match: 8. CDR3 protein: CASSQTSVGTQYF. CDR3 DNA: TGTGCCAGCAGCCAAACTAGCGTGGGTACGCAGTATTTT.

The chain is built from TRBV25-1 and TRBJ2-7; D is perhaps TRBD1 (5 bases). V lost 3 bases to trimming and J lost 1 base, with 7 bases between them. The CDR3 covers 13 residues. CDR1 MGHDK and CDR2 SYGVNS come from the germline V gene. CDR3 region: CASSDRVSYEQYF. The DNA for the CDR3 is TGTGCCAGCAGTGACAGGGTATCCTACGAGCAGTACTTC.

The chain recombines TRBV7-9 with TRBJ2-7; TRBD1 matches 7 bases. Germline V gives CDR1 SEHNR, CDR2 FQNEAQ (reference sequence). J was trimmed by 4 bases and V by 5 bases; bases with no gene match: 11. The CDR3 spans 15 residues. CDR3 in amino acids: CASSTRTWDRYEQYF. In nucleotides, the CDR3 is TGTGCCAGCAGCACCAGAACTTGGGACAGATACGAGCAGTACTTC.

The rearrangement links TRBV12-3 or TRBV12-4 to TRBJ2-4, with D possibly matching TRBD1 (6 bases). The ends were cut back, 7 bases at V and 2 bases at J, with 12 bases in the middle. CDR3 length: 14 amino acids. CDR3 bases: TGTGCCAGCACTTCCGGGACAACCAAAAACATTCAGTACTTC. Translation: CASTSGTTKNIQYF.

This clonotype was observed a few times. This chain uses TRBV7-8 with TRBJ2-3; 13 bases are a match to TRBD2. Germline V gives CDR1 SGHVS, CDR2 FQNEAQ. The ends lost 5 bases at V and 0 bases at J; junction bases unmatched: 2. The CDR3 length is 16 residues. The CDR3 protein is CASSILAGGSTDTQYF. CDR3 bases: TGTGCCAGCAGCATACTAGCGGGGGGGAGCACAGATACGCAGTATTTT.

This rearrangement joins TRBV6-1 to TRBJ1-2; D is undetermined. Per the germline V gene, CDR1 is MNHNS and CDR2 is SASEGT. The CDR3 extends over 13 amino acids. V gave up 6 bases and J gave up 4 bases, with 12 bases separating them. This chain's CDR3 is CASSPWELYGYTF. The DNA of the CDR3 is TGTGCCAGCAGCCCCTGGGAACTCTATGGCTACACCTTC.

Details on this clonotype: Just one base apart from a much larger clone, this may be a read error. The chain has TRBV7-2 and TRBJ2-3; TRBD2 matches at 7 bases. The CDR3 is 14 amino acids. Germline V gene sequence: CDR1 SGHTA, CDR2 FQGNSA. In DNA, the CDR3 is TGTGCCGGCAGCCCCCAGCGGGGAGGAGGTACGCAGTATTTT. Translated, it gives CAGSPQRGGGTQYF.

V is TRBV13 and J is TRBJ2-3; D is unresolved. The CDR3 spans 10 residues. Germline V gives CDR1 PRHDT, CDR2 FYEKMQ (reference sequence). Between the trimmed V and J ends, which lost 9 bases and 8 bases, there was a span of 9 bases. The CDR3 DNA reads TGTGCCAGACCCTTGGGTACGCAGTATTTT. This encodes CARPLGTQYF.

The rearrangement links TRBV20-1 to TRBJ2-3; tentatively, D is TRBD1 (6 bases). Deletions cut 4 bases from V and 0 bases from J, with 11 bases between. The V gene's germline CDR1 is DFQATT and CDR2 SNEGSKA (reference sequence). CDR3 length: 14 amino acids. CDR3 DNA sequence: TGCAGTGCTACCAAACAGGGTAGCACAGATACGCAGTATTTT. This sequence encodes CSATKQGSTDTQYF.

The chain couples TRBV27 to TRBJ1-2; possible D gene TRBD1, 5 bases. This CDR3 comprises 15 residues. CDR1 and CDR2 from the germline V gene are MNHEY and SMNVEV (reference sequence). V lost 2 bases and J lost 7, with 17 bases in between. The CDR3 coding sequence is TGTGCCAGCAGTTTACAGGGCCGCCTTGGAGTTGGCTACACCTTC. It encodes CASSLQGRLGVGYTF.

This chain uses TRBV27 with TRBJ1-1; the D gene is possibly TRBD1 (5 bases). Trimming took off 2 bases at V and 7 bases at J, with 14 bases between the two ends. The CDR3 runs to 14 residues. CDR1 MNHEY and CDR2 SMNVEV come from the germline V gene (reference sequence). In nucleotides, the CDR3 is TGTGCCAGCAGTTTAGCGGGGGTGGCCATTGAAGCTTTCTTT. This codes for CASSLAGVAIEAFF.

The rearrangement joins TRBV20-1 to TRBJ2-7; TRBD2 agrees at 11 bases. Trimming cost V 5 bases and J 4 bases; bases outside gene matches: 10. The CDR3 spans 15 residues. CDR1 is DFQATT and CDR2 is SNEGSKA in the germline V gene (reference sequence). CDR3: CSAEPGTSGKYEQYF. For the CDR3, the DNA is TGCAGTGCTGAGCCGGGGACTAGCGGAAAGTACGAGCAGTACTTC.